This T cell receptor beta chain was recorded in a study of T-cell memory formation after mild COVID-19. Germline V gene sequence: CDR1 SGHVS, CDR2 FNYEAQ. The CDR3 covers 18 residues. The V end lost 0 bases, the J end lost 5 bases, and 23 bases lay between the germline ends. TCRdb redid the calling of the 5' RACE reads with MiXCR, one entry per CDR3 protein. The table lists fewer than 400,000 distinct CDR3 sequences, roughly 15% of them singletons. The chain recombines TRBV7-6 with TRBJ2-7; the D is unclear. The TCR was taken from a man aged 18 to 30 who had mild COVID-19 (a few samples of this study predate the infection). Cell type and time point are not known. Sequencing was carried out using PBMCs or a T cell subset sorted from them (not recorded which). CDR3 nucleotide sequence: TGTGCCAGCAGCTTAGCGGGTGGGTCCGGTCTGGGTTTCAACGAGCAGTACTTC. This sequence encodes CASSLAGGSGLGFNEQYF.